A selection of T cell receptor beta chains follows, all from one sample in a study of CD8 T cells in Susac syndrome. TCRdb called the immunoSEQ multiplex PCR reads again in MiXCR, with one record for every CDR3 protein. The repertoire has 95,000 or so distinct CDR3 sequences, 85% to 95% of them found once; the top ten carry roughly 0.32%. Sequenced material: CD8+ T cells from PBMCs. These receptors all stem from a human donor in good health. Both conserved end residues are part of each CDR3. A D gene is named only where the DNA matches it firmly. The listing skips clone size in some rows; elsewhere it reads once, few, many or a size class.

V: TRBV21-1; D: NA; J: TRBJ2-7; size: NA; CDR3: CASSKASPGARDSGYYEQYF; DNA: TGTGCCAGCAGCAAAGCGAGTCCCGGAGCTAGGGACTCAGGTTACTACGAGCAGTACTTC
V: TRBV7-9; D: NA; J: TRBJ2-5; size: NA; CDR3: CASSSLGGMLQETQYF; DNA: TGTGCCAGCAGCTCCCTGGGAGGAATGTTACAAGAGACCCAGTACTTC
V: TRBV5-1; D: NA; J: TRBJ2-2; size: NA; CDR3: CASSFVQHTGELFF; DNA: TGCGCCAGCAGCTTCGTACAGCACACCGGGGAGCTGTTTTTT
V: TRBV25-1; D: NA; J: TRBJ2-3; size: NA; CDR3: CASSELSSPGYF; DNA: TGTGCCAGCAGTGAATTGTCGTCGCCGGGGTATTTT
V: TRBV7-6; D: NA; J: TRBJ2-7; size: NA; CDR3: CASSLSASYEQYF; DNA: TGTGCCAGCAGCTTATCAGCCTCCTACGAGCAGTACTTC
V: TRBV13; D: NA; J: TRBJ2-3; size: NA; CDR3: CASSLGRGLDTQYF; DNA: TGTGCCAGCAGCTTAGGCCGGGGACTGGATACGCAGTATTTT
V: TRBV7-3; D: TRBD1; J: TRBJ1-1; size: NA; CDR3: CASSLTFRQGNTEAFF; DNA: TGTGCCAGCAGCTTAACCTTCCGACAGGGAAACACTGAAGCTTTCTTT
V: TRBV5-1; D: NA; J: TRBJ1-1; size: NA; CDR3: CASSEEGGLGTEAFF; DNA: TGCGCCAGCAGCGAAGAAGGGGGGCTGGGTACTGAAGCTTTCTTT
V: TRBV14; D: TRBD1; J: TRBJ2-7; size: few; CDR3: CASSLDRGQLFYEQYF; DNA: TGTGCCAGCAGCCTGGACAGGGGGCAACTTTTTTACGAGCAGTACTTC
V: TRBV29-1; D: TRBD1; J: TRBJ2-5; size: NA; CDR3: CSVDAGTGAETQYF; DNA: TGCAGCGTTGATGCGGGGACAGGAGCAGAGACCCAGTACTTC
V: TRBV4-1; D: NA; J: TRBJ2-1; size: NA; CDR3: CASSQVVMSSYNEQFF; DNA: TGCGCCAGCAGCCAGGTAGTGATGAGCTCCTACAATGAGCAGTTCTTC
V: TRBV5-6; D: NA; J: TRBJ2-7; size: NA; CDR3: CASSLDTNIEQYF; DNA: TGTGCCAGCAGCCTGGACACGAACATTGAGCAGTACTTC
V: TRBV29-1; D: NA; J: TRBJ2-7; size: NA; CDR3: CSVEGDGSYEQYF; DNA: TGCAGCGTTGAAGGAGACGGGTCCTACGAGCAGTACTTC
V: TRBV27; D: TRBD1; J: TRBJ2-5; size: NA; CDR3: CASSTTGVVKTQYF; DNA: TGTGCCAGCAGTACCACAGGGGTTGTAAAGACCCAGTACTTC
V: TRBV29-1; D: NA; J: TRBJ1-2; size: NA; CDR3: CSAEGQGGYTF; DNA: TGCAGCGCCGAAGGGCAGGGAGGCTACACCTTC
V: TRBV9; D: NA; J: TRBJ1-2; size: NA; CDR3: CASSGSGRGYGYTF; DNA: TGTGCCAGCAGCGGGTCGGGCCGCGGGTATGGCTACACCTTC
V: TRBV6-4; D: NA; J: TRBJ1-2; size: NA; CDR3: CASSDNWRGYTF; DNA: TGTGCCAGCAGTGACAACTGGAGGGGCTACACCTTC
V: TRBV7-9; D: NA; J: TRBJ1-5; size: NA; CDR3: CASSSIKGNQPQHF; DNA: TGTGCCAGCAGCTCGATAAAGGGAAATCAGCCCCAGCATTTT
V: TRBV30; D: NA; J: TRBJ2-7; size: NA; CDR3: CAWTAQTYEQYF; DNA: TGTGCCTGGACTGCTCAGACCTACGAGCAGTACTTC
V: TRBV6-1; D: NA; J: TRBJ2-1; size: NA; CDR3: CASRIRGAYNEQFF; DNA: TGTGCCAGCAGGATAAGGGGGGCATACAATGAGCAGTTCTTC
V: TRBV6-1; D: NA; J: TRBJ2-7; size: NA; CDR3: CASSELGRGEQYF; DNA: TGTGCCAGCAGTGAACTAGGCCGTGGCGAGCAGTACTTC
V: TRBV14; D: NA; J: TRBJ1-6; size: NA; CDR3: CASSQDQDNSPLHF; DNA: TGTGCCAGCAGCCAAGATCAGGACAATTCACCCCTCCACTTT
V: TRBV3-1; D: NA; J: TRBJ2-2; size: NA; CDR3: CASSQDRTGGDRELFF; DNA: TGTGCCAGCAGCCAAGACAGGACAGGAGGGGACCGGGAGCTGTTTTTT
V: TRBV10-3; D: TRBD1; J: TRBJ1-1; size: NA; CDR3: CAIREGQENTEAFF; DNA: TGTGCCATCAGAGAGGGACAGGAGAACACTGAAGCTTTCTTT
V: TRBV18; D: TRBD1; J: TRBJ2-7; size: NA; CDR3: CASSLYSGQGSYEQYF; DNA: TGTGCCAGCTCTCTTTACTCGGGACAGGGATCCTACGAGCAGTACTTC
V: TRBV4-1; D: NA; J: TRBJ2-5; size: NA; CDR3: CASSPQGLGGDQYF; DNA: TGCGCCAGCAGCCCCCAGGGACTTGGGGGCGACCAGTACTTC
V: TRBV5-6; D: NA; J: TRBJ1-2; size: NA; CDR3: CATGDEGAGYTF; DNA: TGTGCCACCGGGGATGAGGGCGCTGGCTACACCTTC
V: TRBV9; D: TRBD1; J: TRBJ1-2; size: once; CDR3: CASSVGGQLSPYGYTF; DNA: TGTGCCAGCAGCGTAGGGGGACAGCTTTCTCCCTATGGCTACACCTTC
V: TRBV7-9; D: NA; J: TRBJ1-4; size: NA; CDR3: CASSFVAGNEKLFF; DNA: TGTGCCAGCAGCTTTGTGGCTGGGAATGAAAAACTGTTTTTT
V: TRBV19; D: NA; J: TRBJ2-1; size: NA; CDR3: CASSIAASFYNEQFF; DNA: TGTGCCAGTAGTATCGCTGCATCATTCTACAATGAGCAGTTCTTC
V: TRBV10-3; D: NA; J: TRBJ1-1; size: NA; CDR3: CAISERANTEAFF; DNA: TGTGCCATCAGTGAAAGAGCGAACACTGAAGCTTTCTTT
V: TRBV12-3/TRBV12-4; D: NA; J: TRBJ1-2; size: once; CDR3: CASSLVAGTNYGYTF; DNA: TGTGCCAGCAGTTTAGTCGCGGGAACTAACTATGGCTACACCTTC
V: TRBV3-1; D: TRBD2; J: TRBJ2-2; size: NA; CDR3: CASSQDPSGGISGELFF; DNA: TGTGCCAGCAGCCAAGATCCTAGCGGGGGGATCAGCGGGGAGCTGTTTTTT
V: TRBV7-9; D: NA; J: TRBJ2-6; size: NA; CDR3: CASSSLWGPSRSGANVLTF; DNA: TGTGCCAGCAGCTCCCTATGGGGGCCCTCCCGCTCTGGGGCCAACGTCCTGACTTTC
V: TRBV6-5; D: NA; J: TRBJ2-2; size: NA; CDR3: CASSYPNTGELFF; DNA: TGTGCCAGCAGTTACCCAAACACCGGGGAGCTGTTTTTT
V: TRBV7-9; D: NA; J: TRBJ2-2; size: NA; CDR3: CASSLTMNTGELFF; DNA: TGTGCCAGCAGCTTAACGATGAACACCGGGGAGCTGTTTTTT
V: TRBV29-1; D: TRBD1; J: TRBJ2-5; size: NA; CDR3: CSVPGGRGSGTQYF; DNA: TGCAGCGTCCCCGGTGGCAGGGGGTCGGGGACCCAGTACTTC
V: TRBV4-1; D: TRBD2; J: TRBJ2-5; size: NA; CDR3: CASSGTSGSLSAQYF; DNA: TGCGCCAGCAGCGGGACTAGCGGGAGTTTATCGGCCCAGTACTTC
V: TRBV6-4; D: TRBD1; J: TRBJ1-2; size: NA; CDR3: CASSDVTGSGGYTF; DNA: TGTGCCAGCAGTGACGTGACAGGGTCAGGAGGCTACACCTTC
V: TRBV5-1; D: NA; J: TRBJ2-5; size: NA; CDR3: CASSQDPQETQYF; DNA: TGCGCCAGCTCCCAGGACCCTCAAGAGACCCAGTACTTC
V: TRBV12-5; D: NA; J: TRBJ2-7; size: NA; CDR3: CASGIAGGLHEQYF; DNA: TGTGCTAGTGGTATTGCCGGGGGTCTGCACGAGCAGTACTTC
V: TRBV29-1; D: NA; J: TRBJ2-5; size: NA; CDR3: CSVEDPGLELETQYF; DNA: TGCAGCGTTGAAGATCCCGGTCTAGAGCTGGAGACCCAGTACTTC
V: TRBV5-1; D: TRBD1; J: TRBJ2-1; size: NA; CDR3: CASSLMGQETLLDPNEQFF; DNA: TGCGCCAGCAGCTTGATGGGACAGGAAACCCTTCTTGATCCTAATGAGCAGTTCTTC
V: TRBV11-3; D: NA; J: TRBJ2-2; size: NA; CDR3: CASSNDRPNTGELFF; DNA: TGTGCCAGCAGCAATGACCGCCCGAACACCGGGGAGCTGTTTTTT
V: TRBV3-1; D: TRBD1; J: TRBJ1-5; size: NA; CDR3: CASSQAGTGSHQPQHF; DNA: TGTGCCAGCAGCCAAGCCGGGACAGGGTCGCATCAGCCCCAGCATTTT
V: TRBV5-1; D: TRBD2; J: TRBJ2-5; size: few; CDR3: CASSPGLAGGETQYF; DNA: TGCGCCAGCAGCCCTGGACTAGCGGGGGGAGAGACCCAGTACTTC
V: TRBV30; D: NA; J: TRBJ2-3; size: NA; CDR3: CAGQGVTDTQYF; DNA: TGTGCCGGTCAGGGAGTCACAGATACGCAGTATTTT
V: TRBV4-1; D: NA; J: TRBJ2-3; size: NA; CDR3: CASSQPGAGTQYF; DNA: TGCGCCAGCAGCCAACCTGGGGCGGGGACGCAGTATTTT